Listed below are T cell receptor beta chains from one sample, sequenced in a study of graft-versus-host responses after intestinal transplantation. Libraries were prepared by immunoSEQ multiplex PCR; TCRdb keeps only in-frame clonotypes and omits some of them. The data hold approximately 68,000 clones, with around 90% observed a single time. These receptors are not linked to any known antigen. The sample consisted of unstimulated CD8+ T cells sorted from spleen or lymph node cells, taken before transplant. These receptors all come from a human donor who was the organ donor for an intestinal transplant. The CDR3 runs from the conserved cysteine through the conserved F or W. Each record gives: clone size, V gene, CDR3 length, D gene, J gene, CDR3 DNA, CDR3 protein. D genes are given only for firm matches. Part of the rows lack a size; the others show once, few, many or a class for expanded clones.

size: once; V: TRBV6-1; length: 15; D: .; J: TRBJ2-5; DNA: TGTGCCAGCAGTGAAGATGGAGGGAGGCAAGAGACCCAGTACTTC; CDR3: CASSEDGGRQETQYF
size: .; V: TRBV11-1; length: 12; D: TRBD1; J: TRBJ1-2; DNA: TGTGCCAGCAGCACGGACAGGGTTGGCTACACCTTC; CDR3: CASSTDRVGYTF
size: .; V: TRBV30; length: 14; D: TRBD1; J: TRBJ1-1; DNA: TGTGCCTGGGGACAGGGGGCGTGGGATTTTGAAGCTTTCTTT; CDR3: CAWGQGAWDFEAFF
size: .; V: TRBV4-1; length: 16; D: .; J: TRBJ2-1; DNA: TGCGCCAGCAGCCAATCCGACTGGAGCTCCTACAATGAGCAGTTCTTC; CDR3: CASSQSDWSSYNEQFF
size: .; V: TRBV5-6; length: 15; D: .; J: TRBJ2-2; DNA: TGTGCCAGCAGCTTGTGGGGGCTAGTCACCGGGGAGCTGTTTTTT; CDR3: CASSLWGLVTGELFF
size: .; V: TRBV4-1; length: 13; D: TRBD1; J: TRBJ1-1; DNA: TGCGCCAGCAGCCCCGGGACAGGGTTTGAAGCTTTCTTT; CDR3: CASSPGTGFEAFF
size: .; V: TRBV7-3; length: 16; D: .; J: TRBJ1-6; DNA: TGTGCCAGCAGCTTAACCCCAGGGGAGGGTAATTCACCCCTCCACTTT; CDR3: CASSLTPGEGNSPLHF
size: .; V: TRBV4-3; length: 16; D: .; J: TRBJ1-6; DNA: TGCGCCAGCAGCCAACGGGGGAGCTCCTATAATTCACCCCTCCACTTT; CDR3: CASSQRGSSYNSPLHF
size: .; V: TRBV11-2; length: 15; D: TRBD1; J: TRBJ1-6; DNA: TGTGCCAGCAGCCCGGGACAGGGGCTTTATTCACCCCTCCACTTT; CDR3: CASSPGQGLYSPLHF
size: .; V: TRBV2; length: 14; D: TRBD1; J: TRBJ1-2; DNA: TGTGCCATTACGACGGGACAGGGATTTCGAGGCTACACCTTC; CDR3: CAITTGQGFRGYTF
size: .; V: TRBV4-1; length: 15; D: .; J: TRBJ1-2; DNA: TGCGCCAGCAGCCAAGAAGCACTTATCAACTATGGCTACACCTTC; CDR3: CASSQEALINYGYTF
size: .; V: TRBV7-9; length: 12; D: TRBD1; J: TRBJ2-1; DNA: TGTGCCAGCATAGACAGGGGCAATGAGCAGTTCTTC; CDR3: CASIDRGNEQFF
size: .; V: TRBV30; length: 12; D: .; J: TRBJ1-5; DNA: TGTGCCTGGAGTGTAGCAAATCAGCCCCAGCATTTT; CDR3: CAWSVANQPQHF
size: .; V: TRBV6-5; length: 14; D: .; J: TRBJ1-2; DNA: TGTGCCAGCAGTTATAAGGCTACACGAGGTGGCTACACCTTC; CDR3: CASSYKATRGGYTF
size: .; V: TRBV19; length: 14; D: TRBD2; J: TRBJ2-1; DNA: TGTGCCAGTAGCACTAGCGGGGGTGTAGATGAGCAGTTCTTC; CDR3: CASSTSGGVDEQFF
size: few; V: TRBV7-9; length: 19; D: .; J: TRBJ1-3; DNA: TGTGCCAGCAGCTTAGAACTGACCGCAACAGGGCATCCTGGAAACACCATATATTTT; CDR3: CASSLELTATGHPGNTIYF
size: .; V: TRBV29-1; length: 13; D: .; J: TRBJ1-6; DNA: TGCAGCGTTGGTGTAGCCAGAAATTCACCCCTCCACTTT; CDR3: CSVGVARNSPLHF
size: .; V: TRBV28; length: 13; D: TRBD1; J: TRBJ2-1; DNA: TGTGCCAGCAGTTGGGGACAGCTCAATGAGCAGTTCTTC; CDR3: CASSWGQLNEQFF
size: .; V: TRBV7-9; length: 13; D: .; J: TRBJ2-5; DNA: TGTGCCAGCAGCTTCAGGGGTTGGGAGACCCAGTACTTC; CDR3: CASSFRGWETQYF
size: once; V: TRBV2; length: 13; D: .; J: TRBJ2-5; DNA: TGTGCCAGCAGTGGGGGGGTCGAAGAGACCCAGTACTTC; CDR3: CASSGGVEETQYF
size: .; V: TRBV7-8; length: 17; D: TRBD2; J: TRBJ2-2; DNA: TGTGCCAGCAGCCCCGGGACTAGCGGGGGGGCTAACGGGGAGCTGTTTTTT; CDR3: CASSPGTSGGANGELFF
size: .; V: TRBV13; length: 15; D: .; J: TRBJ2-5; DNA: TGTGCCAGCAGCCCCCAGGTGGCCGCCCAAGAGACCCAGTACTTC; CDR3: CASSPQVAAQETQYF
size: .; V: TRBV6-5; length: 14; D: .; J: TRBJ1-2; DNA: TGTGCCAGCACCACATCTGTGGGGGCCTATGGCTACACCTTC; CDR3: CASTTSVGAYGYTF
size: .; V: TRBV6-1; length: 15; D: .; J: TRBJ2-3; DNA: TGTGCCAGCAGTGAAGAAGAGTCTAGCACAGATACGCAGTATTTT; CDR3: CASSEEESSTDTQYF
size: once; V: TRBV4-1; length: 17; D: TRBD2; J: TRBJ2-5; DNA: TGCGCCAGCAGCCAAGTTGGAGCGGGGGACCGGGGGGAGACCCAGTACTTC; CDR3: CASSQVGAGDRGETQYF
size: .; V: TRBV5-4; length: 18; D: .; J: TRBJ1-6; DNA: TGTGCCAGCAGCCCTGGGGGAACAGGGACTATCTTTCATTCACCCCTCCACTTT; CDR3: CASSPGGTGTIFHSPLHF
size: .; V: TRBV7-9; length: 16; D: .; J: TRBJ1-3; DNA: TGTGCCAGCAGCTTCCCCCTCCTGTCCTCTGGAAACACCATATATTTT; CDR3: CASSFPLLSSGNTIYF
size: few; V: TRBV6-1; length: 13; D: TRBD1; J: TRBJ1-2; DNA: TGTGCCAGCAGTGAGGGGACAGGCCTTGGCTACACCTTC; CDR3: CASSEGTGLGYTF
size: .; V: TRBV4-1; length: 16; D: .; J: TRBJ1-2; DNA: TGCGCCAGCAGCCAAGAGTCGCAGGGGTTCGGCTATGGCTACACCTTC; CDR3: CASSQESQGFGYGYTF
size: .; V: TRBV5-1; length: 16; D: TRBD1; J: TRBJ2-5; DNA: TGCGCCAGCAGCTTGAGCCGCGACAGGGTCACAGGGACCCAGTACTTC; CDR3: CASSLSRDRVTGTQYF
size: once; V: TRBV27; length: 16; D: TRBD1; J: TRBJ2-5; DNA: TGTGCCAGCAGTTTTCATTCTGGACAGGGACAAGAGACCCAGTACTTC; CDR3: CASSFHSGQGQETQYF
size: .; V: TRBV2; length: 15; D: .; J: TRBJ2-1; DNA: TGTGCCAGCAGTCCATCGTCAGGGAGGACCGATGAGCAGTTCTTC; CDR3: CASSPSSGRTDEQFF
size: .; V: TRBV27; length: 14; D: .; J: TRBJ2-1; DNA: TGTGCCAGCGGTTGGCGACAGGATTCCAATGAGCAGTTCTTC; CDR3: CASGWRQDSNEQFF
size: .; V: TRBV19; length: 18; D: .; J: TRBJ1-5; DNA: TGTGCCAGTAGTATAGAGTGGTTAGGGGGTTGGGAAAATCAGCCCCAGCATTTT; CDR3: CASSIEWLGGWENQPQHF
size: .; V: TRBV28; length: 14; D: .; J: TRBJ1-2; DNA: TGTGCCAGCAGTCCGGGAACGTTCGACTATGGCTACACCTTC; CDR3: CASSPGTFDYGYTF
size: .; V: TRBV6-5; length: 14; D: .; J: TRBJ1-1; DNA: TGTGCCAGCAGTTACTCGAGACAAGGCACTGAAGCTTTCTTT; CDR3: CASSYSRQGTEAFF
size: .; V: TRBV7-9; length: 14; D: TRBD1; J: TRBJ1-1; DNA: TGTGCCAGCAGCTTAGAGGGGGGGACAGGTGAAGCTTTCTTT; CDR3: CASSLEGGTGEAFF
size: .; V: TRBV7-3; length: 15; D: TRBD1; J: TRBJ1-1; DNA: TGTGCCAGCAGCTCCTCCGGGACAGGCAACACTGAAGCTTTCTTT; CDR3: CASSSSGTGNTEAFF
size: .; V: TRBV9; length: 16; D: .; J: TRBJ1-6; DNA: TGTGCCAGCAGCGTAAGAGGGTTGTTCGGAAATTCACCCCTCCACTTT; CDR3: CASSVRGLFGNSPLHF
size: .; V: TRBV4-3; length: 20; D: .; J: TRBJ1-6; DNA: TGCGCCAGCAGCCAACAGGGTTACCCGTTTCTAAGGTCCTATAATTCACCCCTCCACTTT; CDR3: CASSQQGYPFLRSYNSPLHF
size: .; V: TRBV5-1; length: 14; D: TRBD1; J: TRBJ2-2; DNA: TGCGCCAGTACAAGGACAGGGTTGACCGGGGAGCTGTTTTTT; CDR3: CASTRTGLTGELFF
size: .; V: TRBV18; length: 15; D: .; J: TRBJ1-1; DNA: TGTGCCAGCTCACCAAAGCTGAACAGGAACACTGAAGCTTTCTTT; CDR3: CASSPKLNRNTEAFF
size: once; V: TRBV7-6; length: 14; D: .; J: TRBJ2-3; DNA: TGTGCCAGCAGCAACCGGGGGGCAGTGGATACGCAGTATTTT; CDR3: CASSNRGAVDTQYF
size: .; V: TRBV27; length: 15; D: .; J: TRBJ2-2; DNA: TGTGCCAGCAGTCGTTGGGGCTTGAACACCGGGGAGCTGTTTTTT; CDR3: CASSRWGLNTGELFF
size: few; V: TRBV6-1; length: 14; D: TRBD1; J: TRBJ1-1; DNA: TGTGCCAGCAGGGGACAGGGGCTGAACACTGAAGCTTTCTTT; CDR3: CASRGQGLNTEAFF
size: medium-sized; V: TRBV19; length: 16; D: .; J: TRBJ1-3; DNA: TGTGCCAGCACCCCAACCTACAGGGAGTTGGGAAACACCATATATTTT; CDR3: CASTPTYRELGNTIYF
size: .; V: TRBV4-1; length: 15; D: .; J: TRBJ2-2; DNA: TGCGCCAGCAGCCAACTACTGACAGGTTCCGGGGAGCTGTTTTTT; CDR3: CASSQLLTGSGELFF
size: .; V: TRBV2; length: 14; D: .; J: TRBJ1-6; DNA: TGTGCCTTCCTACCCTTGGGGGCTGGTTCACCCCTCCACTTT; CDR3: CAFLPLGAGSPLHF
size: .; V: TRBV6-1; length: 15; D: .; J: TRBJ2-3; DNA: TGTGCCAGCCGGCCTGACAGCTGGAGCACAGATACGCAGTATTTT; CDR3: CASRPDSWSTDTQYF
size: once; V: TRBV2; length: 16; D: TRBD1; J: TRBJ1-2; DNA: TGTGCCAGCAGTGAAGCCCGACAGGGTCCTAACTATGGCTACACCTTC; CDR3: CASSEARQGPNYGYTF
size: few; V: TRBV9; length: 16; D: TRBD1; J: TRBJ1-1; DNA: TGTGCCAGCAGCGTAGATAGGGACAGGGGAGGTCCTGAAGCTTTCTTT; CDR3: CASSVDRDRGGPEAFF
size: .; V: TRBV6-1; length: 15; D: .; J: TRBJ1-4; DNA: TGTGCCAGCAGTGAAGCCGACAGATGGGGTGAAAAACTGTTTTTT; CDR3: CASSEADRWGEKLFF
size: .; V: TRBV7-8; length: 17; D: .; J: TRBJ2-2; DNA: TGTGCCAGCAGCTTTACTCGATCCGCCTCGAACACCGGGGAGCTGTTTTTT; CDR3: CASSFTRSASNTGELFF